The 7 T cell receptor beta chains reported below all come from one sample, sequenced in a study of monozygotic twins with inflammatory bowel disease. For each CDR3 protein, TCRdb gives one entry from its re-call of the 5' RACE reads, without DNA. The listing contains under 150,000 distinct CDR3 sequences. Sequencing used blood. These receptors were collected from a human donor with ulcerative colitis or Crohn's disease, or a healthy co-twin of an affected twin (not recorded which).

The CDR3 sequence: CATEGGTNSGNTIYF. This chain links TRBV10-2 with TRBJ1-3; TCRdb's D call of TRBD1 is untestable without DNA. The CDR3 runs to 15 residues. Germline V gene sequence: CDR1 WSHSY, CDR2 SAAADI.

The chain recombines TRBV20-1 with TRBJ1-5; the D gene TCRdb calls, TRBD1, cannot be checked with no DNA. Per germline, CDR1 DFQATT and CDR2 SNEGSKA (reference sequence). The CDR3 is made up of 16 amino acids. The CDR3 here is CSARGTGGAFNQPQHF.

The rearrangement joins TRBV7-8 to TRBJ2-7; TCRdb calls TRBD1, which cannot be checked without DNA. Germline V gene data show CDR1 as SGHVS and CDR2 as FQNEAQ. CDR3 size: 11 residues. The CDR3 region is CASSDRREQYF.

J is TRBJ2-7 and V is TRBV5-1. From germline, CDR1 is SGHRS and CDR2 YFSETQ. The CDR3 is made up of 13 amino acids. CDR3 sequence reads: CASSLDPTYEQYF.

This chain joins TRBV28 and TRBJ2-3. The germline gives CDR1 MDHEN, CDR2 SYDVKM. This CDR3 spans 11 amino acids. The CDR3 protein is CASTQTDTQYF.

The rearrangement uses TRBV7-2 and TRBJ2-1; TCRdb selects TRBD1, and the lack of DNA leaves this call unchecked. Germline V gives CDR1 SGHTA, CDR2 FQGNSA. This CDR3 has 14 amino acids. The CDR3 loop reads CASSSHPLDNEQFF.

This chain connects TRBV7-2 to TRBJ2-7; TCRdb gives TRBD2 as the D gene, but with no DNA this cannot be confirmed. From germline, CDR1 is SGHTA and CDR2 FQGNSA. This CDR3 comprises 16 residues. The chain's CDR3 is CASSFPSGGESYEQYF.